These 32 T cell receptor beta chains share one sample of origin, sequenced in a study of shared clonotypes between healthy human individuals. TCRdb keeps only in-frame clones here, not all; method: immunoSEQ multiplex PCR. This sample has 490,000 or so clones, with roughly 85% found just once. Sequenced material: PBMCs. These receptors were collected from a woman in her thirties or forties in good health. Some clones in this sample may be carry-over from other donors' samples.

In this sample, this clone turned up once. This chain links TRBV7-2 with TRBJ1-1; weak D call: TRBD1 (5 bases). V lost 6 bases, J lost 6 bases, and 11 bases lay in between. This CDR3 comprises 12 residues. CDR1 is SGHTA, CDR2 FQGNSA, per germline. The CDR3 DNA follows: TGTGCCAGCAGTTGGGGCAGGGCTGAAGCTTTCTTT. Its translation is CASSWGRAEAFF.

The V and J genes are TRBV27 and TRBJ2-1, with 7 bases fitting TRBD1. CDR3 size: 15 residues. Looked up from germline, CDR1 is MNHEY and CDR2 is SMNVEV (reference sequence). The J segment lost 8 bases and the V segment lost 2 bases, leaving 9 bases of the junction unmatched. The CDR3 DNA sequence: TGTGCCAGCAGTTTAATCGGGACAGTTGGGGATGAGCAGTTCTTC. This translates into CASSLIGTVGDEQFF.

About this clone itself: A single base is all that separates this from a far larger clone, so a read error is likely. J is TRBJ2-1 and V is TRBV29-1; 8 nucleotides match TRBD2. The CDR3 covers 15 residues. Germline CDR1 and CDR2: SQVTM and ANQGSEA. The CDR3 DNA sequence: TGCAGCGTTGAACGATCGGGGGGGCTGATCAATAAGCAGTTCTTC. Amino acid sequence: CSVERSGGLINKQFF.

V and J are TRBV20-1 and TRBJ2-1; no reliable D call. The CDR3 runs to 9 residues. Trimming stripped 8 bases from V and 16 bases from J, with 15 bases between. Germline CDR1 and CDR2: DFQATT and SNEGSKA (reference sequence). The CDR3 DNA is TGCAGTCCAGTCCCGACGCGCTTCTTC. It encodes CSPVPTRFF.

The rearrangement joins TRBV4-2 to TRBJ1-2; D possibly corresponds to TRBD1 (5 bases). The germline gives CDR1 LGHNA, CDR2 YNFKEQ. Trimming left V 2 bases short and J 0 bases short, with 13 bases between. The CDR3 loop spans 16 amino acids. The CDR3 loop is CASSQSRAGPNYGYTF. The CDR3 DNA is TGTGCCAGCAGCCAAAGTCGGGCAGGGCCTAACTATGGCTACACCTTC.

The chain employs TRBV6-5 and TRBJ2-7, with TRBD2 identical over 7 bases. V lost 7 bases to trimming and J lost 4 bases; unmatched junction nucleotides: 13. The CDR3 totals 15 residues. Germline V gene lookup returns CDR1 MNHEY and CDR2 SVGAGI. The CDR3 nucleotides read TGTGCCAGCACCTCCCCGTCGGGGAGGGGATACGAGCAGTACTTC. This sequence encodes CASTSPSGRGYEQYF.

This clone came up a few times. The identical CDR3 is also encoded by other nucleotide sequences in the sample. The V and J genes are TRBV7-9 and TRBJ1-4; D ambiguous. With 1 base removed from V and 7 bases from J, the gap between germline ends came to 13 bases. Germline assignment: CDR1 SEHNR and CDR2 FQNEAQ (reference sequence). The CDR3 runs 15 residues. This CDR3 reads CASSLEAGRGEKLFF. CDR3 sequence (DNA): TGTGCCAGCAGCTTAGAAGCAGGACGCGGTGAAAAACTGTTTTTT. The full variable domain, its missing parts supplied by reference TRBV7-9 and TRBJ1-4, is DTGVSQNPRHKITKRGQNVTFRCDPISEHNRLYWYRQTLGQGPEFLTYFQNEAQLEKSRLLSDRFSAERPKGSFSTLEIQRTEQGDSAMYLCASSLEAGRGEKLFFGSGTQLSVL.

This chain connects TRBV6-5 to TRBJ2-7, with D perhaps being TRBD1 or TRBD2 (5 bases each). V was pared by 4 bases and J by 3 bases, with 13 bases between. CDR1 is MNHEY, CDR2 SVGAGI, per germline. The CDR3 runs 14 residues. The CDR3 nucleotides are TGTGCCAGCAGTTCCGGGACCGTATACTACGAGCAGTACTTC. Its protein is CASSSGTVYYEQYF.

The V and J genes are TRBV25-1 and TRBJ2-4; the match to TRBD1 covers 7 bases. CDR3 size: 16 residues. CDR1 and CDR2 (germline): MGHDK, SYGVNS. V lost 3 bases, J lost 0 bases, and 5 bases stayed unmatched. The CDR3 spells CASSERQGLAKNIQYF. The CDR3 nucleotides read TGTGCCAGCAGTGAGCGACAGGGTCTAGCCAAAAACATTCAGTACTTC.

CDR3 DNA sequence: TGTGCCAGCAGTGAGGGGGATCTGAGGGGGCAGGGAAACACCATATATTTT. Protein sequence: CASSEGDLRGQGNTIYF. The chain couples TRBV6-1 to TRBJ1-3; TRBD1 agrees at 7 bases. With 3 bases clipped from V and 4 bases from J, the junction kept 12 bases outside the gene matches. The CDR3 length is 17 residues. CDR1 and CDR2 (germline): MNHNS, SASEGT.

The V gene is TRBV5-1, the J gene TRBJ1-1; D is uncertain. CDR1 SGHRS and CDR2 YFSETQ come from the germline V gene. The CDR3 has 12 amino acids. V lost 1 base and J lost 0, with 1 base in between. DNA of the CDR3: TGCGCCAGCAGCTTGTTGAACACTGAAGCTTTCTTT. Translation gives CASSLLNTEAFF. The full variable domain, with the rest looked up from reference TRBV5-1 and TRBJ1-1, is KAGVTQTPRYLIKTRGQQVTLSCSPISGHRSVSWYQQTPGQGLQFLFEYFSETQRNKGNFPGRFSGRQFSNSRSEMNVSTLELGDSALYLCASSLLNTEAFFGQGTRLTVV.

In its sample, this clone was seen once. The chain links TRBV27 to TRBJ2-1, with 14 positions matching TRBD2. The ends lost 7 bases at V and 8 bases at J; junction bases unmatched: 7. Germline V gene sequence: CDR1 MNHEY, CDR2 SMNVEV (reference sequence). The CDR3 covers 15 residues. The CDR3 loop reads CASNRGTSGSDEQFF. The CDR3 DNA reads as TGTGCCAGCAATAGGGGGACTAGCGGGAGCGATGAGCAGTTCTTC.

The J gene is TRBJ2-1, the V gene TRBV19; no reliable D call. Germline values: CDR1 LNHDA, CDR2 SQIVND (reference sequence). Trimming took 1 base from V and 0 from J, leaving 7 bases between them. The CDR3 consists of 15 residues. In DNA, the CDR3 is TGTGCCAGTAGTATAGGGGTAAGCTCCTACAATGAGCAGTTCTTC. This translates into CASSIGVSSYNEQFF.

The V gene is TRBV7-2, the J gene TRBJ2-2, with 7 bases lining up with TRBD1. V was pared by 10 bases and J by 0 bases, with 2 bases of the junction left unmatched. The CDR3 spans 13 residues. The germline gives CDR1 SGHTA, CDR2 FQGNSA. CDR3 nucleotide sequence: TGTGCCACGCAGGGGGCGAACACCGGGGAGCTGTTTTTT. It yields the protein CATQGANTGELFF.

Only a few counts were recorded for this clone. The V and J genes are TRBV6-5 and TRBJ1-2, with TRBD1 matching over 8 bases. CDR3 length: 13 residues. Germline trimming cut 6 bases from V and 6 bases from J; bases unmatched to any gene: 6. The V gene's germline CDR1 is MNHEY and CDR2 SVGAGI. CDR3 coding DNA: TGTGCCAGCAGCACAACAGGGGGACATGGCTACACCTTC. The encoded protein is CASSTTGGHGYTF.

V gene TRBV15 combines with J gene TRBJ1-4; possibly TRBD1 for D (5 bases). V lost 8 bases, J lost 7 bases, and 14 bases lay in between. Germline V lookup: CDR1 LNHNV, CDR2 YYDKDF (reference sequence). The CDR3 runs 13 residues. The CDR3 loop reads CATAGHHREKLFF. The CDR3 coding sequence is TGTGCCACCGCGGGGCACCACCGTGAAAAACTGTTTTTT.

The V call is TRBV27, the J call TRBJ1-2, with TRBD1 as a possible D gene (6 bases). Germline V CDR1 and CDR2: MNHEY, SMNVEV (reference sequence). The CDR3 has 15 residues. Trimming stripped 1 base from V and 2 bases from J, with 11 bases between. The CDR3 is CASSLLGGGNYGYTF. The CDR3 nucleotides read TGTGCCAGCAGTTTATTGGGGGGGGGCAACTATGGCTACACCTTC.

The chain recombines TRBV10-3 with TRBJ1-2; 7 nucleotides agree with TRBD1. The CDR3 is 13 residues long. Losses at the gene ends were 3 bases for V and 7 bases for J; bases not matched to a gene: 5. The germline gives CDR1 ENHRY, CDR2 SYGVKD. The CDR3 loop reads CAISEGQASGYTF. As DNA, the CDR3 is TGTGCCATCAGTGAAGGACAGGCCTCTGGCTACACCTTC.

This chain connects TRBV5-1 to TRBJ2-1, with D maybe TRBD2 (5 bases). This CDR3 is built from 14 residues. The germline V and J ends were trimmed by 2 bases and 6 bases, with 12 bases remaining between them. CDR1 and CDR2 from the germline V gene are SGHRS and YFSETQ. The CDR3 loop reads CASSFLRESNEQFF. CDR3 DNA sequence: TGCGCCAGCAGCTTCCTAAGGGAGAGCAATGAGCAGTTCTTC.

This clone was observed a few times. The sample has other DNA sequences that encode this CDR3 too. The chain uses TRBV11-2 and TRBJ1-1; the D gene is possibly TRBD1 (6 bases). Germline lookup yields CDR1 SGHAT and CDR2 FQNNGV. The CDR3 has 16 amino acids. V was cut by 5 bases and J by 3 bases, with 19 bases left in between. In nucleotides, the CDR3 is TGTGCCAGCAGCAAAGACCGGGACACCGGCTACACTGAAGCTTTCTTT. Amino acids: CASSKDRDTGYTEAFF.

There are a few counts of this clone. The rearrangement joins TRBV2 to TRBJ1-3; D ambiguous. This CDR3 is built from 15 residues. The V gene lost 0 bases and the J gene lost 0 bases, with 6 bases spanning the gap. Germline V gene lookup returns CDR1 SNHLY and CDR2 FYNNEI. The CDR3 sequence: CASSEAQISGNTIYF. In DNA, the CDR3 is TGTGCCAGCAGTGAAGCGCAAATCTCTGGAAACACCATATATTTT. Full variable domain (missing parts from reference TRBV2 and TRBJ1-3): EPEVTQTPSHQVTQMGQEVILRCVPISNHLYFYWYRQILGQKVEFLVSFYNNEISEKSEIFDDQFSVERPDGSNFTLKIRSTKLEDSAMYFCASSEAQISGNTIYFGEGSWLTVV.

This sequence joins TRBV13 and TRBJ2-2; 13 bases fit TRBD2. CDR1 is PRHDT, CDR2 FYEKMQ, per germline (reference sequence). The CDR3 is 17 amino acids. Germline trimming cut 4 bases from V and 7 bases from J; bases unmatched to any gene: 9. CDR3 sequence (DNA): TGTGCCAGCAGCTCCGGACTAGCGGGAGCTACGATCGGGGAGCTGTTTTTT. This translates into CASSSGLAGATIGELFF.

The J gene is TRBJ1-1, the V gene TRBV9; no definite D call. Germline V CDR1 and CDR2: SGDLS, YYNGEE. V was trimmed by 4 bases and J by 4 bases, leaving 14 bases between them. CDR3 length equals 14 residues. CDR3 loop: CASSPKSLSTEAFF. Here the CDR3 DNA reads TGTGCCAGCAGCCCCAAGTCACTTAGCACTGAAGCTTTCTTT.

This clone was counted once. This chain joins TRBV5-1 and TRBJ2-7; 11 nucleotides agree with TRBD2. CDR3 length: 13 amino acids. J gave up 10 bases and V 6 bases, and 9 bases lay outside the gene matches. The germline V gene encodes CDR1 SGHRS and CDR2 YFSETQ. The CDR3 DNA sequence: TGCGCCAGCAATGGCCTAGCGGGAGGAGAACAGTACTTC. The encoded protein is CASNGLAGGEQYF. Full variable domain (missing parts from reference TRBV5-1 and TRBJ2-7): KAGVTQTPRYLIKTRGQQVTLSCSPISGHRSVSWYQQTPGQGLQFLFEYFSETQRNKGNFPGRFSGRQFSNSRSEMNVSTLELGDSALYLCASNGLAGGEQYFGPGTRLTVT.

This chain uses TRBV7-7 with TRBJ2-3; 10 positions match TRBD2. Trimming removed 5 bases from V and 4 bases from J; junction bases left unmatched: 6. This CDR3 is 15 amino acids long. Germline values: CDR1 SSHAT, CDR2 FNYEAQ (reference sequence). The CDR3 reads CASSPASGSPDTQYF. The CDR3 DNA sequence: TGTGCCAGCAGCCCAGCTAGCGGGAGTCCAGATACGCAGTATTTT.

This clone was seen only once. The V and J genes are TRBV7-9 and TRBJ1-6; a possible D gene is TRBD1 (5 bases). The V gene lost 0 bases and the J gene lost 5 bases, with 11 bases spanning the gap. The CDR3 is 16 residues long. CDR1 is SEHNR and CDR2 is FQNEAQ in the germline V gene (reference sequence). The CDR3 DNA reads as TGTGCCAGCAGCTTAGCCCAGGGTAACCATAATTCACCCCTCCACTTT. Translated: CASSLAQGNHNSPLHF.

This clone came up once. The chain has TRBV19 and TRBJ1-5, with 12 bases identical to TRBD1. V gave up 1 base and J gave up 9 bases; unmatched junction bases: 7. Germline V gene lookup returns CDR1 LNHDA and CDR2 SQIVND (reference sequence). This CDR3 has 16 amino acids. The CDR3 DNA follows: TGTGCCAGTAGTATAGGCGGGACAGGGGGCAACCGGCCCCAGCATTTT. This codes for CASSIGGTGGNRPQHF. Filled out from reference TRBV19 and TRBJ1-5, the complete variable domain reads DGGITQSPKYLFRKEGQNVTLSCEQNLNHDAMYWYRQDPGQGLRLIYYSQIVNDFQKGDIAEGYSVSREKKESFPLTVTSAQKNPTAFYLCASSIGGTGGNRPQHFGDGTRLSIL.

The chain links TRBV7-8 to TRBJ2-1, with unresolved D. Germline V CDR1 and CDR2: SGHVS, FQNEAQ. Trimming removed 5 bases at V and 11 bases at J, with 13 bases between. The CDR3 covers 12 residues. CDR3 nucleotide sequence: TGTGCCAGCAGCACAGACGGGCCTAAGCAGTTCTTC. This codes for CASSTDGPKQFF.

The gene calls are TRBV27 and TRBJ2-7; D perhaps matches TRBD2 (6 bases). Germline V gene sequence: CDR1 MNHEY, CDR2 SMNVEV (reference sequence). This CDR3 comprises 14 residues. V lost 5 bases, J lost 0 bases, and 11 bases lay in between. The CDR3 DNA is TGTGCCAGCAGTCCCCGGGACTTCTCCTACGAGCAGTACTTC. It encodes CASSPRDFSYEQYF.

The chain joins TRBV9 to TRBJ2-3, with no clear D. The CDR3 consists of 15 residues. Germline V gene data show CDR1 as SGDLS and CDR2 as YYNGEE. The V end lost 0 bases, the J end lost 0 bases, and 8 bases lay between the germline ends. Here the CDR3 DNA reads TGTGCCAGCAGCGTAGAGTTGCGGAGCACAGATACGCAGTATTTT. Amino acid sequence: CASSVELRSTDTQYF.

The V and J genes are TRBV11-1 and TRBJ2-1; D is ambiguous. The CDR3 totals 16 residues. Germline values: CDR1 SGHAT, CDR2 FQDESV (reference sequence). With 5 bases removed from V and 3 bases from J, the gap between germline ends came to 17 bases. The CDR3 sequence is CASSRLPLNLYNEQFF. The CDR3 region has the DNA TGTGCCAGCAGCCGACTTCCTCTAAATCTCTACAATGAGCAGTTCTTC.

This clone was detected a few times. The chain carries TRBV5-1 and TRBJ1-2, with TRBD1 matching 7 bases. V lost 2 bases and J lost 7; bases outside the gene matches: 11. The CDR3 loop spans 15 amino acids. The V gene's germline CDR1 is SGHRS and CDR2 YFSETQ. Here the CDR3 DNA reads TGCGCCAGCAGCTTAGGGACAGCCACGCGGGGTGGCTACACCTTC. Translating it yields CASSLGTATRGGYTF.